The 16 T cell receptor beta chains presented below share a single source sample, sequenced in a study of blood T cell repertoires in COVID-19. Sequencing was performed with immunoSEQ multiplex PCR; in TCRdb, only in-frame clones are kept and a portion is missing. The sample records around 120,000 clones, 60% to 85% being singletons. The sequenced material came from peripheral blood. Receptors were obtained from a man between 65 and 80 years old with acute or convalescent COVID-19.

The chain recombines TRBV9 with TRBJ2-1, with 12 bases aligning to TRBD1. The J segment lost 2 bases and the V segment lost 7 bases, leaving 10 bases of the junction unmatched. There are 17 residues in the CDR3. CDR1 and CDR2 from the germline V gene are SGDLS and YYNGEE. The CDR3 is CASASGTGGRAYNEQFF. As DNA, the CDR3 is TGTGCCAGCGCTTCGGGGACAGGGGGCAGGGCCTACAATGAGCAGTTCTTC.

This chain uses TRBV29-1 with TRBJ2-3; 15 bases line up with TRBD2. Germline assignment: CDR1 SQVTM and CDR2 ANQGSEA. This CDR3 has 14 amino acids. V shed 7 bases, J shed 5 bases, and the junction held 4 bases outside the gene matches. The DNA for the CDR3 is TGCAGCGAATTGGGACTAGCGGGGGGAGATACGCAGTATTTT. Encoded protein: CSELGLAGGDTQYF.

This chain joins TRBV6-2 or TRBV6-3 and TRBJ2-7, with 7 bases fitting TRBD1. CDR3 length: 15 residues. V was pared by 5 bases and J by 6 bases, with 13 bases of the junction left unmatched. Germline loops: CDR1 MNHEY, CDR2 SVGEGT. CDR3 protein: CASSPTSGTDREQYF. CDR3 nucleotides: TGTGCCAGCAGTCCCACGAGTGGGACAGACCGCGAGCAGTACTTC.

This clone was seen once. The chain combines TRBV5-1 with TRBJ1-3, with no clear D. Germline values: CDR1 SGHRS, CDR2 YFSETQ. The CDR3 is made up of 15 amino acids. The V and J ends lost 0 bases and 0 bases respectively, with 7 bases between them. This CDR3 reads CASSLAAVSGNTIYF. As DNA, the CDR3 is TGCGCCAGCAGCTTGGCCGCAGTCTCTGGAAACACCATATATTTT.

This chain uses TRBV6-5 with TRBJ2-3, with a weak D call TRBD1 (5 bases). V lost 6 bases and J lost 2, with 15 bases in between. The CDR3 sequence is 15 residues long. CDR1 is MNHEY and CDR2 is SVGAGI in the germline V gene. This CDR3 reads CASSVQGRDTDTQYF. Here the CDR3 DNA reads TGTGCCAGCAGCGTCCAGGGTCGCGACACAGATACGCAGTATTTT.

The chain recombines TRBV19 with TRBJ2-5; TRBD2 matches 8 bases. This CDR3 region has 14 residues. Per germline, CDR1 LNHDA and CDR2 SQIVND (reference sequence). V dropped 5 bases and J dropped 4; count of bases not matched to a gene: 6. The CDR3 bases are TGTGCCAGTAGTCAAACGGGGGGGCGAGAGACCCAGTACTTC. Residues: CASSQTGGRETQYF.

This chain links TRBV27 with TRBJ1-2; TRBD1 is a possible D gene (6 bases). The CDR3 consists of 13 residues. Germline CDR1 is MNHEY and CDR2 is SMNVEV (reference sequence). The V end lost 5 bases, the J end lost 8 bases, and 15 bases lay between the germline ends. This CDR3 is CASSTRDRRGYTF. The CDR3 DNA reads TGTGCCAGCAGTACCCGAGACAGGAGGGGCTACACCTTC.

The chain combines TRBV7-3 with TRBJ1-1, with TRBD1 matching over 10 bases. From germline, CDR1 is SGHTA and CDR2 FQGTGA. The CDR3 is 13 amino acids. V shed 4 bases, J shed 6 bases, and the junction held 2 bases outside the gene matches. The DNA for the CDR3 is TGTGCCAGCAGCTCCGGGACAGGGGCTGAAGCTTTCTTT. This encodes CASSSGTGAEAFF.

The rearrangement uses TRBV6-5 and TRBJ1-1; D not certain. This CDR3 has 15 residues. Trimming took off 6 bases at V and 1 base at J, with 15 bases between the two ends. Germline CDR1 and CDR2: MNHEY and SVGAGI. The CDR3 DNA follows: TGTGCCAGCAGGCCCCCCGGACGGGAGAACACTGAAGCTTTCTTT. Amino acids: CASRPPGRENTEAFF.

This sequence joins TRBV4-3 and TRBJ1-1, with 9 bases matching TRBD1. The CDR3 sequence is 15 residues long. Looked up from germline, CDR1 is LGHNA and CDR2 is YSLEER. Losses at the gene ends were 6 bases for V and 5 bases for J; bases not matched to a gene: 10. The DNA of the CDR3 is TGCGCCAGCAGTAGGGTTGGACAGGGGTTTACTGAAGCTTTCTTT. It specifies CASSRVGQGFTEAFF.

This chain uses TRBV7-6 with TRBJ1-3; 7 bases line up with TRBD1. CDR1 is SGHVS, CDR2 FNYEAQ, per germline. V was pared by 5 bases and J by 0 bases, with 10 bases of the junction left unmatched. The CDR3 totals 17 residues. The CDR3 DNA reads as TGTGCCAGCAGCCAACAGGGACAGTTACTCTCTGGAAACACCATATATTTT. It specifies CASSQQGQLLSGNTIYF.

The chain recombines TRBV19 with TRBJ2-5; a weak D match, TRBD2 (5 bases). Trimming removed 7 bases at V and 5 bases at J, with 14 bases between. This CDR3 spans 13 amino acids. Germline V gene sequence: CDR1 LNHDA, CDR2 SQIVND (reference sequence). The CDR3 region is CASTRSPGETQYF. In nucleotides, the CDR3 is TGTGCCAGTACCCGGTCCCCGGGGGAGACCCAGTACTTC.

V usage is TRBV5-6 and J usage is TRBJ2-7; tentative D call: TRBD1 (5 bases). V was cut by 1 base and J by 3 bases, with 8 bases left in between. CDR1 is SGHDT, CDR2 YYEEEE, per germline. The CDR3 runs to 13 residues. The CDR3 protein is CASSLQGFYEQYF. The DNA for the CDR3 is TGTGCCAGCAGCTTGCAGGGTTTCTACGAGCAGTACTTC.

This chain links TRBV11-2 with TRBJ1-1, with D perhaps TRBD1 (6 bases). There are 13 residues in the CDR3. The V gene lost 3 bases and the J gene lost 4 bases, with 9 bases spanning the gap. Germline V CDR1 and CDR2: SGHAT, FQNNGV. This CDR3 reads CASSFYRATEAFF. The CDR3 DNA follows: TGTGCCAGCAGCTTCTACAGGGCCACTGAAGCTTTCTTT.

This rearrangement joins TRBV19 to TRBJ2-4; D is possibly TRBD2 (6 bases). Trimming took off 5 bases at V and 0 bases at J, with 11 bases between the two ends. The germline gives CDR1 LNHDA, CDR2 SQIVND (reference sequence). The CDR3 runs to 15 residues. CDR3 protein: CASSPGGLAKNIQYF. The DNA of the CDR3 is TGTGCCAGTAGTCCCGGGGGTCTAGCCAAAAACATTCAGTACTTC. Complete variable domain (other parts from reference TRBV19 and TRBJ2-4): DGGITQSPKYLFRKEGQNVTLSCEQNLNHDAMYWYRQDPGQGLRLIYYSQIVNDFQKGDIAEGYSVSREKKESFPLTVTSAQKNPTAFYLCASSPGGLAKNIQYFGAGTRLSVL.

For this clone: This CDR3 is also generated by other DNA sequences in the sample. This chain joins TRBV18 and TRBJ1-5; 7 bases are shared with TRBD1. The CDR3 sequence is 14 residues long. V trimming: 2 bases; J trimming: 2 bases; junction bases outside the gene matches: 0. The germline CDR1 and CDR2 sequences are KGHSH and LQKENI. The CDR3 DNA sequence: TGTGCCAGCTCACCAGGACAGGGCAATCAGCCCCAGCATTTT. Translated: CASSPGQGNQPQHF.